This T cell receptor beta chain was profiled in a study of blood T cell repertoires in COVID-19. Study overall: The United States, Italy and Spain were the sources of the acute and convalescent COVID-19 samples. T cells, B-cell-depleted T cells, or PBMCs provided the cDNA or gDNA that served as material.

TCRdb's copy holds only in-frame clones and misses some; the assay was immunoSEQ multiplex PCR. The table lists roughly 32,000 clones, roughly 87% of them singletons. J gave up 5 bases and V 0 bases, and 6 bases lay outside the gene matches. The CDR3 covers 18 residues. The germline CDR1 and CDR2 sequences are LGHNA and YNFKEQ. The sequenced material came from peripheral blood. This chain joins TRBV4-2 and TRBJ2-5; 16 bases agree with TRBD2. The origin of this receptor is a man in his 70s with active or convalescent COVID-19. The DNA for the CDR3 is TGTGCCAGCAGCCAAGAGGGACTAGCGGGGGGGCTTTGGGAGACCCAGTACTTC. Translated, it gives CASSQEGLAGGLWETQYF.